The entry that follows covers one TCR beta chain sequence. This clonotype was picked up many times. It has no known antigen specificity. One base away there is no much larger clone; base qualities are not given. CDR1 is given as DFQATT and CDR2 as SNEGSKA, both from the germline V gene (reference sequence). V is clipped by 4 bases and J by 0 bases, and the sequence between their germline boundaries is 7 bases long. The CDR3 sequence holds 13 residues, the cysteine and phenylalanine included. The DNA shown is the 39-base CDR3, in frame from base 1. The data originate from a study of T cells in Graves' hyperthyroidism and ophthalmopathy (dated by TCRdb to 2018 to 2020). Study-wide context: Peripheral blood samples were taken at the time of initial diagnosis, prior to any treatment. A discovery cohort of fewer than 110 patients, about 40 with Graves' ophthalmopathy and approximately 57 with stable Graves' hyperthyroidism, was used to find distinguishing TCR V-J signatures. Prospective prediction of ophthalmopathy was tested in an independent validation cohort consisting of 18 hyperthyroidism patients and more than 15 patients who later progressed to ophthalmopathy. The approximately 95 discovery patients were divided at random into training and test sets in a 7:3 ratio. In six Graves' hyperthyroidism patients, the study also compared T-cell repertoires from thyroid tissue with T-cell repertoires from blood. Once sampling was done, hyperthyroidism patients were given methimazole at a starting dose of 30 mg daily, whereas ophthalmopathy patients were given high-dose intravenous methylprednisolone. The paper describes TCR Vbeta CDR3 sequencing of 130 to 150 peripheral blood samples, made up of roughly 40 ophthalmopathy patients, roughly 75 hyperthyroidism patients and 17 progressor patients.

Paper-wide results and their limitations: Sample size was not statistically predetermined, and investigators were not blinded to group allocation. In validation, the model predicted progression to ophthalmopathy a median of roughly 6.5 months before onset, with approximately 71% sensitivity and almost 75% specificity. Most expanded thyroid clonotypes (frequency above 0.001) were also detected in blood, a finding suggesting that blood repertoires may reflect thyroid immune responses. A 13 V-J signature model separated ophthalmopathy from stable hyperthyroidism, with over 85% sensitivity and around 84% specificity in cross-validation and 80%/75% in testing.

The hyperthyroidism patients were between 18 and 65 years old and newly diagnosed, with a disease duration of less than 2 months. Patients with uncontrolled infections, other autoimmune diseases, pregnancy or lactation were excluded. Diagnoses relied on clinical symptoms, serum thyroxine and TRAb, thyroid ultrasound and orbital computed tomography. Blood from progressor patients was collected at the time of first diagnosis with hyperthyroidism, before any ophthalmopathy symptoms had appeared. PBMCs were separated from approximately 9.9 ml of fresh peripheral blood using Ficoll-Paque density gradient centrifugation. Patients classed as progressors first received a Graves' hyperthyroidism diagnosis and then went on to develop ophthalmopathy during follow-up. Total RNA was extracted using Trizol reagent, and RNA quality was assessed on an Agilent 2100 Bioanalyzer. The TCR beta CDR3 regions were amplified from RNA transcripts. The TCR CDR3 was subjected to a first round of RT-PCR using the HTBI primer set and the Qiagen OneStep RT-PCR kit. Libraries were constructed in a second round of multiplex PCR, after which size selection and purification were performed. Sequencing of the libraries was done on an Illumina HiSeq2000 using paired-end 100 bp reads. In the authors' own workflow: Raw data were processed with SOAPnuke, discarding reads with adapters, uncalled bases, mean Phred below 15, or no exact constant-primer or identifier match. COPE v1.2.5 was used to merge the high-quality paired reads, and each unique nucleotide sequence was defined as a clonotype. MiTCR v1.1 was used to align clonotypes to the IMGT TRBV, TRBD and TRBJ reference segments. Only V-J combinations with frequency above 0.0001, covering about 99% of repertoires, were analysed. A TCS score was defined as the ratio between F50 (clonal expansion) and ExV (chaos), using BLOSUM62-based TCRdist between CDR3 peptides within each V-J. Welch's t-statistics and random forest reduced just over 500 V-J features to roughly 13, which were used in a naive Bayes classifier (R e1071). The public reads were reprocessed in TCRdb via fastp at Q25 and MiXCR, keeping in-frame beta chains. Every distinct CDR3 protein forms one entry, paired with its most common genes and DNA. The V and J calls come from TCRdb's annotation, not from the publication. The sample profile shows 600,000 to 850,000 distinct CDR3 sequences; approximately 19% of them were found once. Over 15% of the sample is in the top ten clones.

Sequencing used blood. This TCR derives from a woman in her 50s with Graves' hyperthyroidism that later progressed to Graves' ophthalmopathy. The rearranged segments are TRBV20-1 and TRBJ1-5, with TRBD1 perhaps the D gene, on 5 matching bases. CDR3 loop: CSAIDSSNQPQHF. The bases read TGCAGTGCTATTGACAGTAGCAATCAGCCCCAGCATTTT.